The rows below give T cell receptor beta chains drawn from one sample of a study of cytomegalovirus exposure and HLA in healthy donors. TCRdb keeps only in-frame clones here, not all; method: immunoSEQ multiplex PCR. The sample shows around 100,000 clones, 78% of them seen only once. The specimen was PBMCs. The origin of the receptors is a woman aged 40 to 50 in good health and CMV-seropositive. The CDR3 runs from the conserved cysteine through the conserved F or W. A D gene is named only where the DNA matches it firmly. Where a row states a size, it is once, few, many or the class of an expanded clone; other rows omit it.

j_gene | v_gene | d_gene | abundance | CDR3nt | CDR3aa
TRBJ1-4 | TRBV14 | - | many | TGTGCCAGCAGGCAGACTGGTGAAAAACTGTTTTTT | CASRQTGEKLFF
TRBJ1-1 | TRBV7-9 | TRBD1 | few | TGTGCCAGCAGCTTCGGGCAGGGGGTTGAAGCTTTCTTT | CASSFGQGVEAFF
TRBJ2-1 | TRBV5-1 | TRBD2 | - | TGCGCCAGCAGCTTGGGGGAGGGTGAGCAGTTCTTC | CASSLGEGEQFF
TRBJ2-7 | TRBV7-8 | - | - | TGTGCCAGCAGAGTATCAGTGGAGTCCTACGAGCAGTACTTC | CASRVSVESYEQYF
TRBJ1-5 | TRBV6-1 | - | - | TGTGCCAGCAGTAGGGACTATCAGCCCCAGCATTTT | CASSRDYQPQHF
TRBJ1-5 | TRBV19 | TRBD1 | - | TGTGCCAGTAGACAGGACAGGGATCGGACTCAGCCCCAGCATTTT | CASRQDRDRTQPQHF
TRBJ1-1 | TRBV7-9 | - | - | TGTGCCAGCAGCTTTGGCGGGACGTTTAACACTGAAGCTTTCTTT | CASSFGGTFNTEAFF
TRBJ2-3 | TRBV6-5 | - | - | TGTGCCAGCAGTTACTTCCCGCGAGACACAGATACGCAGTATTTT | CASSYFPRDTDTQYF
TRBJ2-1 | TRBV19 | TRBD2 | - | TGTGCCAGTAGTATTAGCGGGAAGAGCAATGAGCAGTTCTTC | CASSISGKSNEQFF
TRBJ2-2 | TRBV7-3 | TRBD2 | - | TGTGCCAGCAGCTCCAGCGGGAGTAATACCGGGGAGCTGTTTTTT | CASSSSGSNTGELFF
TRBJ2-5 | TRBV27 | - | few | TGTGCCAGCAGTCCCCGGAGGGAAGAGACCCAGTACTTC | CASSPRREETQYF
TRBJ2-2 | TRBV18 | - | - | TGTGCCAGCTCACCGCCTTTTAATGCAGGGTTCACCGGGGAGCTGTTTTTT | CASSPPFNAGFTGELFF
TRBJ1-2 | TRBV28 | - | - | TGTGCCAGCACATCGCCAGGGAACTATGGCTACACCTTC | CASTSPGNYGYTF
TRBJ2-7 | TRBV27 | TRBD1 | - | TGTGCCAGCAGTTCCCGGGACAGTAGTAACGAGCAGTACTTC | CASSSRDSSNEQYF
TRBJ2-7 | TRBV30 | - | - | TGTGCCTGGAGTGTACCAAGGCAGGGTTCCGAGCAGTACTTC | CAWSVPRQGSEQYF
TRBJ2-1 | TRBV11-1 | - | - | TGTGCCAGCAGCCCAGGGCTAACAAATCCTTTTCAGTTCTTC | CASSPGLTNPFQFF
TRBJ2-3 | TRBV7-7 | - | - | TGTGCTAGCAGCCCCGTTGGCGGCTCCCCTATGCAGTATTTT | CASSPVGGSPMQYF
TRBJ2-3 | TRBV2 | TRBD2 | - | TGTGCCGGCGGGACTAGCGACCCTCATTCCACAGATACGCAGTATTTT | CAGGTSDPHSTDTQYF
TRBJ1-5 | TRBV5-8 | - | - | TGTGCCAGCAGCCCCAGGGGTCTGGGCAATCAGCCCCAGCATTTT | CASSPRGLGNQPQHF
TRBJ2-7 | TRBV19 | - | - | TGTGCCAGTAGTATAACCCTTCTTGAGGAGCAGTACTTC | CASSITLLEEQYF
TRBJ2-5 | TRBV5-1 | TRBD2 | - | TGCGCCAGCAGCATTGGCGCTAGCGGGAGGGAGACCCAGTACTTC | CASSIGASGRETQYF